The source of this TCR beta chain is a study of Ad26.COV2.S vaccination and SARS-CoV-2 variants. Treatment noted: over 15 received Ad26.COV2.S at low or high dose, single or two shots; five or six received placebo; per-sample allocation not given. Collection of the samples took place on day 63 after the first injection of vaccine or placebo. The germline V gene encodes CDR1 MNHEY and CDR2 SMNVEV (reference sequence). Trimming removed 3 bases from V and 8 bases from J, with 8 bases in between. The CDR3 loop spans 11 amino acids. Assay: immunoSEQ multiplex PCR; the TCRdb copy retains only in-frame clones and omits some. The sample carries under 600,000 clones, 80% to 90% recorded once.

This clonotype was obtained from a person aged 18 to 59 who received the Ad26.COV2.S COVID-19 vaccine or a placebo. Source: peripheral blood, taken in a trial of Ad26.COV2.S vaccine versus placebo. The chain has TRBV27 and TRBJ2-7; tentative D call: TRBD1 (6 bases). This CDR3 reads CASSFGQQQYF. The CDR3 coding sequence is TGTGCCAGCAGTTTTGGACAGCAGCAGTACTTC.